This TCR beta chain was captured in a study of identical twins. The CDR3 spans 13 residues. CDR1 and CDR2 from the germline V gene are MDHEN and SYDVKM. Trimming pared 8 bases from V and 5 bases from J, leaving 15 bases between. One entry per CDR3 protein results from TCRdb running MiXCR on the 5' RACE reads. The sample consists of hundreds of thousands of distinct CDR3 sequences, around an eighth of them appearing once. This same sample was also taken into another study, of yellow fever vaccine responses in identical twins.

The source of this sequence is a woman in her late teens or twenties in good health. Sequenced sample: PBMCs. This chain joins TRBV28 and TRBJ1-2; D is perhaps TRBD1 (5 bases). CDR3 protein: CASARTPIYGYTF. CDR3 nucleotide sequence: TGTGCCAGCGCACGGACACCGATTTATGGCTACACCTTC.